Below are 30 T cell receptor beta chains sequenced from a single sample in a study of T cells in Graves' hyperthyroidism and ophthalmopathy. Amplification targeted TCR beta CDR3 regions from RNA transcripts. The HTBI set primed first-round TCR CDR3 RT-PCR. In TCRdb, the multiplex PCR reads were re-called with MiXCR into one record per CDR3 protein. The sample holds roughly 800,000 distinct CDR3 sequences, more than 30% seen once. Sequenced sample: blood. The receptors here all came from a man between 18 and 35 years old with Graves' hyperthyroidism.

In the case of this clonotype: One end of the junction fails to match germline, which may point to a read error. The CDR3 region is CASSPQGGDNVLTF. The CDR3 bases are TGTGCCAGCAGTCCGCAGGGGGGGGACAACGTCCTGACTTTC. The chain has TRBV12-3 or TRBV12-4 and TRBJ2-6; D tentatively fits TRBD1 or TRBD2 (7 bases each). This CDR3 is built from 14 residues.

The chain is built from TRBV5-1 and TRBJ1-6; no definite D call. V gave up 3 bases and J gave up 10 bases, with 17 bases separating them. The CDR3 runs 15 residues. Per the germline V gene, CDR1 is SGHRS and CDR2 is YFSETQ. The CDR3 coding sequence is TGCGCCAGCAGCTCGGACGGGAACGCTCCGTCACCCCTCCACTTT. Translated: CASSSDGNAPSPLHF.

CDR3 loop: CSVVAPTGGGYTF. CDR3 sequence (DNA): TGCAGCGTTGTGGCACCAACTGGGGGGGGCTACACCTTC. The V and J genes are TRBV29-1 and TRBJ1-2, with D perhaps matching TRBD1 (5 bases). With 4 bases removed from V and 8 bases from J, the gap between germline ends came to 17 bases. The germline gives CDR1 SQVTM, CDR2 ANQGSEA. The CDR3 runs to 13 residues.

The genes are TRBV14 and TRBJ2-5; 12 bases are a match to TRBD2. Germline values: CDR1 SGHDN, CDR2 FVKESK. This CDR3 contains 16 residues. With 0 bases clipped from V and 3 bases from J, the junction kept 2 bases outside the gene matches. The CDR3: CASSQEASGREETQYF. DNA for the CDR3: TGTGCCAGCAGCCAAGAGGCTAGCGGGAGGGAAGAGACCCAGTACTTC.

In this sample, this clonotype turned up a few times. The V call is TRBV12-3 or TRBV12-4, the J call TRBJ1-2; D is perhaps TRBD1 (5 bases). This CDR3 is 13 amino acids long. With 5 bases removed from V and 4 bases from J, the gap between germline ends came to 11 bases. The CDR3 DNA reads TGTGCCAGCAGTCCCGACAGCGTCTATGGCTACACCTTC. Its translation is CASSPDSVYGYTF.

The chain joins TRBV10-3 to TRBJ1-2; 8 bases fit TRBD1. Trimming at V came to 2 bases and at J to 9 bases, leaving 2 bases not matched to a gene. The CDR3 is made up of 12 amino acids. Germline CDR1 ENHRY, CDR2 SYGVKD. CDR3 nucleotides: TGTGCCATCAGTGAGGACAGGGGAAGCTACACCTTC. Amino acids: CAISEDRGSYTF.

This sequence joins TRBV25-1 and TRBJ2-2; the match to TRBD1 covers 8 bases. J gave up 2 bases and V 8 bases, and 4 bases lay outside the gene matches. The CDR3 has 14 amino acids. The germline V gene encodes CDR1 MGHDK and CDR2 SYGVNS. The CDR3 loop reads CASVGQGNTGELFF. As DNA, the CDR3 is TGTGCCAGCGTTGGACAGGGCAACACCGGGGAGCTGTTTTTT.

This clonotype was recorded once. The V call is TRBV6-5, the J call TRBJ2-2; D possibly corresponds to TRBD2 (6 bases). V gave up 3 bases and J gave up 0 bases, with 11 bases separating them. This CDR3 is 16 amino acids long. The germline gives CDR1 MNHEY, CDR2 SVGAGI. The CDR3: CASSYVSGPNTGELFF. For the CDR3, the DNA is TGTGCCAGCAGTTATGTTAGCGGACCGAACACCGGGGAGCTGTTTTTT.

This clonotype was recorded many times. The CDR3 DNA sequence: TGCAGTGCTAGGAATAGCGGTGACCCCTACGAGCAGTACTTC. It encodes CSARNSGDPYEQYF. V and J are TRBV20-1 and TRBJ2-7; D possibly corresponds to TRBD2 (6 bases). The germline gives CDR1 DFQATT, CDR2 SNEGSKA (reference sequence). CDR3 length equals 14 residues. The V end lost 3 bases, the J end lost 2 bases, and 14 bases lay between the germline ends.

The CDR3, as DNA: TGTGCCAGCAGTATGGGGCAGGGTGTGGCCTCAGAGACCCAGTACTTC. This encodes CASSMGQGVASETQYF. The chain couples TRBV25-1 to TRBJ2-5; weak D call: TRBD1 (5 bases). Trimming cost V 5 bases and J 4 bases, with 20 bases left between them. CDR3 length: 16 residues. The germline V gene has CDR1 MGHDK and CDR2 SYGVNS.

This chain uses TRBV10-2 with TRBJ2-7; 8 nucleotides line up with TRBD1. After removal of 8 bases from V and 4 bases from J, the junction contained 16 bases not matched to a gene. This CDR3 contains 16 residues. The germline gives CDR1 WSHSY, CDR2 SAAADI. As DNA, the CDR3 is TGCGCCAGCTGGGGACAGGACAGGGACGGCCCTTACGAGCAGTACTTC. Protein: CASWGQDRDGPYEQYF.

In its sample, this clonotype was seen a few times. V and J are TRBV12-3 or TRBV12-4 and TRBJ1-1; 8 bases map to TRBD1. V was clipped by 6 bases and J by 4 bases; unmatched bases: 7. This CDR3 spans 14 amino acids. This chain's CDR3 is CASRRGTGATEAFF. The CDR3 coding sequence is TGTGCCAGCAGACGAGGGACAGGCGCCACTGAAGCTTTCTTT.

Points on this clonotype: A much larger clone lies one base from this, so it may be a read error. The chain links TRBV10-3 to TRBJ2-7; 7 bases map to TRBD1. The CDR3 is 14 amino acids. After removal of 8 bases from V and 0 bases from J, the junction contained 7 bases not matched to a gene. Germline CDR1 is ENHRY and CDR2 is SYGVKD. The CDR3 is CAIRGRDSSYEQYF. The CDR3 nucleotides are TGTGCCATCCGTGGCCGGGACAGCTCCTACGAGCAGTACTTC.

The chain joins TRBV7-2 to TRBJ2-5; no reliable D call. The V gene lost 0 bases and the J gene lost 7 bases, with 12 bases spanning the gap. This CDR3 region has 14 residues. The germline gives CDR1 SGHTA, CDR2 FQGNSA. DNA of the CDR3: TGTGCCAGCAGCTTAGCGGTCGAAAACGGGACCCAGTACTTC. This translates into CASSLAVENGTQYF.

V gene TRBV3-1 combines with J gene TRBJ2-5, with D possibly being TRBD1 (6 bases). The J call may be faulty, since TRBJ2-7 better matches the DNA end. Germline CDR1 and CDR2: LGHDT and YNNKEL (reference sequence). This CDR3 comprises 13 residues. CDR3 nucleotides: TGTGCCAGCAGCCGCCTACAGGGCTACGAGCAGTACTTC. Encoded protein: CASSRLQGYEQYF.

The chain links TRBV14 to TRBJ1-2; the D is unclear. Trimming removed 0 bases at V and 1 base at J, with 9 bases between. This CDR3 region has 15 residues. Germline V lookup: CDR1 SGHDN, CDR2 FVKESK. In nucleotides, the CDR3 is TGTGCCAGCAGCCAAGAACGCAGCCTTAACTATGGCTACACCTTC. Its translation: CASSQERSLNYGYTF.

The chain couples TRBV5-1 to TRBJ1-2; a weak D match, TRBD1 (5 bases). The CDR3 extends over 15 amino acids. Trimming shortened V by 4 bases and J by 8 bases, and 21 bases separated the two germline ends. CDR1 is SGHRS, CDR2 YFSETQ, per germline. The CDR3 loop is CASSPISDNSGGYTF. For the CDR3, the DNA is TGCGCCAGCAGCCCGATTTCGGACAATTCTGGGGGCTACACCTTC.

This clonotype was seen many times. The rearrangement joins TRBV7-9 to TRBJ2-5; TRBD1 matches 9 bases. V shed 6 bases, J shed 2 bases, and the junction held 4 bases outside the gene matches. CDR1 is SEHNR, CDR2 FQNEAQ, per germline (reference sequence). This CDR3 has 14 amino acids. CDR3 coding DNA: TGTGCCAGCAGTTCGGACAGGGGACAAGAGACCCAGTACTTC. This codes for CASSSDRGQETQYF.

This rearrangement joins TRBV9 to TRBJ1-2; the D gene is possibly TRBD1 (6 bases). Between the trimmed V and J ends, which lost 0 bases and 7 bases, there was a span of 19 bases. The CDR3 is 16 amino acids. Germline CDR1 reads SGDLS; CDR2 reads YYNGEE. The CDR3 nucleotides read TGTGCCAGCAGCGTAGGGGGCGGGGACAATCAGCTTGGCTACACCTTC. This translates into CASSVGGGDNQLGYTF.

The V and J genes are TRBV2 and TRBJ1-5, with TRBD1 identical over 7 bases. The germline V gene encodes CDR1 SNHLY and CDR2 FYNNEI. V lost 7 bases to trimming and J lost 3 bases; unmatched junction nucleotides: 6. The CDR3 sequence is 14 residues long. The CDR3: CASTETGFNQPQHF. The CDR3, as DNA: TGTGCCAGCACCGAGACAGGGTTCAATCAGCCCCAGCATTTT.

The chain employs TRBV19 and TRBJ1-2, with a weak D call TRBD1 (5 bases). The germline gives CDR1 LNHDA, CDR2 SQIVND (reference sequence). The germline V and J ends were trimmed by 6 bases and 1 base, with 12 bases remaining between them. CDR3 size: 14 residues. CDR3 region: CASSRGTYNYGYTF. The CDR3 nucleotides read TGTGCCAGTAGCCGGGGGACGTATAACTATGGCTACACCTTC.

This clonotype was observed a handful of times. V usage is TRBV2 and J usage is TRBJ1-1, with D unclear. The CDR3 covers 14 residues. CDR1 is SNHLY, CDR2 FYNNEI, per germline. V lost 6 bases and J lost 1, with 12 bases in between. In DNA form, the CDR3 reads TGTGCCAGCAGGGCCGACAATACGAACACTGAAGCTTTCTTT. Encoded protein: CASRADNTNTEAFF.

J is TRBJ1-1 and V is TRBV20-1, with 8 nucleotides matching TRBD1. CDR1 is DFQATT and CDR2 is SNEGSKA in the germline V gene (reference sequence). The CDR3 sequence is 16 residues long. The V gene end was trimmed by 0 bases and the J gene end by 2 bases; junction bases not matched to a gene: 8. CDR3 protein: CSARDPRGRLNTEAFF. In nucleotides, the CDR3 is TGCAGTGCTAGAGATCCCAGGGGGCGGCTTAACACTGAAGCTTTCTTT.

The chain employs TRBV29-1 and TRBJ2-3; 8 nucleotides match TRBD2. This CDR3 is built from 15 residues. The V gene's germline CDR1 is SQVTM and CDR2 ANQGSEA. V dropped 4 bases and J dropped 3; count of bases not matched to a gene: 9. DNA for the CDR3: TGCAGCGTTGTATTCGGTGGCGGGAGGACAGATACGCAGTATTTT. Translation gives CSVVFGGGRTDTQYF.

The chain employs TRBV6-5 and TRBJ1-6; D gene uncertain. V was shortened by 6 bases and J by 8 bases, with 11 bases between the two germline ends. Germline loops: CDR1 MNHEY, CDR2 SVGAGI. The CDR3 has 13 residues. The CDR3 protein is CASRFAPDSPLHF. As DNA, the CDR3 is TGTGCCAGCAGATTTGCTCCGGATTCACCCCTCCACTTT.

This clonotype came up once. CDR3 protein: CASGEAQASNQPQHF. In DNA form, the CDR3 reads TGTGCCAGCGGTGAAGCCCAGGCAAGCAATCAGCCCCAGCATTTT. The V and J genes are TRBV6-5 and TRBJ1-5; no firm D call. CDR1 is MNHEY and CDR2 is SVGAGI in the germline V gene. Trimming shortened V by 8 bases and J by 1 base, and 15 bases separated the two germline ends. The CDR3 has 15 amino acids.

This clonotype has ten or more counts. The rearrangement uses TRBV10-1 and TRBJ1-1; TRBD1 is a possible D gene (6 bases). Germline assignment: CDR1 WNHNN and CDR2 SYGVQD (reference sequence). The CDR3 runs 13 residues. The V end lost 3 bases, the J end lost 6 bases, and 11 bases lay between the germline ends. The CDR3 sequence: CASSESRTAEAFF. The CDR3 region has the DNA TGCGCCAGCAGTGAAAGTAGGACAGCTGAAGCTTTCTTT.

The chain couples TRBV7-9 to TRBJ2-5; tentatively, D is TRBD1 or TRBD2 (6 bases each). The V gene lost 6 bases and the J gene lost 4 bases, with 24 bases spanning the gap. Germline CDR1 reads SEHNR; CDR2 reads FQNEAQ (reference sequence). The CDR3 is 17 residues long. The CDR3 nucleotides are TGTGCCAGCAGGTCCCACATCGCCACCGGGGGCGGAGAGACCCAGTACTTC. It is translated as CASRSHIATGGGETQYF. The entire variable domain, with the rest obtained from reference TRBV7-9 and TRBJ2-5, is as follows: DTGVSQNPRHKITKRGQNVTFRCDPISEHNRLYWYRQTLGQGPEFLTYFQNEAQLEKSRLLSDRFSAERPKGSFSTLEIQRTEQGDSAMYLCASRSHIATGGGETQYFGPGTRLLVL.

A few counts support this clonotype. The CDR3 sequence is CASSQGERNQPQHF. The CDR3 DNA sequence: TGCGCCAGCAGCCAAGGTGAGAGAAATCAGCCCCAGCATTTT. This chain links TRBV4-1 with TRBJ1-5; no clear D gene. The CDR3 loop spans 14 amino acids. Germline V gene sequence: CDR1 MGHRA, CDR2 YSYEKL. V lost 1 base and J lost 4, with 8 bases in between.

In this sample, this clonotype turned up many times. The rearrangement uses TRBV19 and TRBJ2-2; D gene unclear. The CDR3 is made up of 13 amino acids. The V gene lost 7 bases and the J gene lost 0 bases, with 6 bases spanning the gap. The germline V gene has CDR1 LNHDA and CDR2 SQIVND (reference sequence). CDR3 DNA: TGTGCCAGTATCCGCTCGAACACCGGGGAGCTGTTTTTT. Amino acid sequence: CASIRSNTGELFF.